Following are 22 T cell receptor beta chains from one sample sequenced in a study of regulatory T cells in long-lasting Graves disease. Sample time point: newly diagnosed GD, antithyroid drugs for less than 3 months. Making the TCR library involved RNA that had been extracted from PBMCs. Building the TCR beta libraries relied on iRepertoire HTBI primers, and CDR3 regions underwent Arm-PCR. TCRdb passed the multiplex PCR reads through MiXCR, listing each CDR3 protein once. Here the sample spans a few hundred thousand distinct CDR3 sequences, about 10% being singletons. The sample was also linked to a second study, of T cells in Graves' hyperthyroidism and ophthalmopathy.

Sequences were derived from peripheral blood mononuclear cells (PBMCs), sampled at new diagnosis, from a patient treated with antithyroid drugs. All receptors derive from a woman under 30 with Graves disease.

This clonotype came up many times. The chain combines TRBV12-5 with TRBJ2-5; D might be TRBD2 (6 bases). The CDR3 is made up of 15 amino acids. Trimming pared 5 bases from V and 5 bases from J, leaving 18 bases between. Germline CDR1 is LGHNT and CDR2 is FRNRAP. The CDR3 region is CASGPGTSMRETQYF. The CDR3 DNA reads as TGTGCTAGTGGTCCGGGGACTTCGATGCGGGAGACCCAGTACTTC. The variable domain in full, with the rest retrieved from reference TRBV12-5 and TRBJ2-5, is DARVTQTPRHKVTEMGQEVTMRCQPILGHNTVFWYRQTMMQGLELLAYFRNRAPLDDSGMPKDRFSAEMPDATLATLKIQPSEPRDSAVYFCASGPGTSMRETQYFGPGTRLLVL.

The chain recombines TRBV6-1 with TRBJ1-1; no clear D. The V gene's germline CDR1 is MNHNS and CDR2 SASEGT. The CDR3 length is 12 residues. The CDR3 DNA reads as TGTGCGTTGGGTGTTCCGGGCACTGAAGCTTTCTTT. Protein sequence: CALGVPGTEAFF.

There are many counts of this clonotype. V is TRBV7-8 and J is TRBJ2-2, with D unclear. V lost 7 bases to trimming and J lost 0 bases, with 12 bases between them. CDR3 length: 15 residues. The germline V gene has CDR1 SGHVS and CDR2 FQNEAQ. This CDR3 reads CASTGLGANTGELFF. The CDR3 nucleotides are TGTGCCAGCACCGGATTAGGAGCGAACACCGGGGAGCTGTTTTTT.

This clonotype was counted a few times. This chain connects TRBV5-8 to TRBJ1-4; D remains unclear. This CDR3 has 16 residues. Trimming took 2 bases from V and 0 from J, leaving 11 bases between them. CDR1 is SGHTS and CDR2 is YDEGEE in the germline V gene. In DNA form, the CDR3 reads TGTGCCAGCAGCTTTGGCCCGACCTCAACTAATGAAAAACTGTTTTTT. This codes for CASSFGPTSTNEKLFF.

Ten or more counts support this clonotype. V and J are TRBV6-2 or TRBV6-3 and TRBJ2-3, with D unclear. With 2 bases removed from V and 4 bases from J, the gap between germline ends came to 1 base. CDR1 is MNHEY and CDR2 is SVGEGT in the germline V gene. This CDR3 has 11 residues. For the CDR3, the DNA is TGTGCCAGCAGTTACCCAGATACGCAGTATTTT. It encodes CASSYPDTQYF.

This clonotype was seen ten or more times. This sequence joins TRBV4-2 and TRBJ2-1; the D is unclear. CDR3 length: 14 amino acids. The ends were cut back, 7 bases at V and 5 bases at J, with 15 bases in the middle. Germline values: CDR1 LGHNA, CDR2 YNFKEQ. CDR3 bases: TGTGCCAGCACCATGGGCCTGGCCCACAATGAGCAGTTCTTC. It yields the protein CASTMGLAHNEQFF.

This clonotype was observed at least ten times. The chain couples TRBV3-1 to TRBJ1-2; D is uncertain. Germline lookup yields CDR1 LGHDT and CDR2 YNNKEL (reference sequence). There are 15 residues in the CDR3. V gave up 0 bases and J gave up 6 bases, with 14 bases separating them. CDR3 bases: TGTGCCAGCAGCCAAGATCTGGCATCATCTAATGGCTACACCTTC. Protein product: CASSQDLASSNGYTF.

There are many counts of this clonotype. The chain combines TRBV12-3 or TRBV12-4 with TRBJ2-1, with D unresolved. This CDR3 has 11 amino acids. The ends were cut back, 4 bases at V and 7 bases at J, with 5 bases in the middle. CDR3 in amino acids: CASSWSNEQFF. In nucleotides, the CDR3 is TGTGCCAGCAGTTGGAGTAATGAGCAGTTCTTC.

This sequence joins TRBV7-2 and TRBJ2-7; D is undetermined. The germline V gene has CDR1 SGHTA and CDR2 FQGNSA. Trimming took off 3 bases at V and 6 bases at J, with 6 bases between the two ends. This CDR3 spans 11 amino acids. This chain's CDR3 is CASSFFSEQYF. The CDR3 coding sequence is TGTGCCAGCAGCTTTTTCTCCGAGCAGTACTTC. The whole variable domain, remainder taken from reference TRBV7-2 and TRBJ2-7, is GAGVSQSPSNKVTEKGKDVELRCDPISGHTALYWYRQSLGQGLEFLIYFQGNSAPDKSGLPSDRFSAERTGGSVSTLTIQRTQQEDSAVYLCASSFFSEQYFGPGTRLTVT.

This clonotype was counted many times. V is TRBV20-1 and J is TRBJ1-5, with D possibly TRBD1 on 5 matching bases. V was shortened by 7 bases and J by 5 bases, with 12 bases between the two germline ends. The length of the CDR3 is 12 residues. Germline values: CDR1 DFQATT, CDR2 SNEGSKA (reference sequence). CDR3 residues: CSVRREDQPQHF. The CDR3 region has the DNA TGCAGTGTCCGCAGGGAGGATCAGCCCCAGCATTTT.

There are many counts of this clonotype. The rearrangement links TRBV20-1 to TRBJ2-1, with D possibly TRBD1 on 6 matching bases. The CDR3 sequence is 18 residues long. CDR1 and CDR2 from the germline V gene are DFQATT and SNEGSKA (reference sequence). Trimming removed 3 bases from V and 6 bases from J, with 27 bases in between. The CDR3 DNA reads TGCAGTGCTAGGGTAGCCAACCGATGGGCTAGGGGGTTCAATGAGCAGTTCTTC. Translation: CSARVANRWARGFNEQFF.

Ten or more counts support this clonotype. The chain carries TRBV3-1 and TRBJ2-2; D is possibly TRBD1 (5 bases). Germline assignment: CDR1 LGHDT and CDR2 YNNKEL (reference sequence). Deletions cut 3 bases from V and 6 bases from J, with 8 bases between. The CDR3 consists of 13 residues. DNA for the CDR3: TGTGCCAGCAGCCATTACAGGTCCGGGGAGCTGTTTTTT. It specifies CASSHYRSGELFF. The complete variable domain, with remaining parts taken from reference TRBV3-1 and TRBJ2-2, reads DTAVSQTPKYLVTQMGNDKSIKCEQNLGHDTMYWYKQDSKKFLKIMFSYNNKELIINETVPNRFSPKSPDKAHLNLHINSLELGDSAVYFCASSHYRSGELFFGEGSRLTVL.

This clonotype has just one count. This likely traces to a read error, being one base from a far larger clone. V and J are TRBV6-2 or TRBV6-3 and TRBJ2-7, with TRBD1 matching 7 bases. The CDR3 runs to 13 residues. V trimming: 6 bases; J trimming: 3 bases; junction bases outside the gene matches: 5. Germline values: CDR1 MNHEY, CDR2 SVGEGT. CDR3 in amino acids: CASRTTGNYEQYF. The CDR3 DNA is TGTGCCAGCAGGACGACAGGGAACTACGAGCAGTACTTC.

This clonotype was seen many times. The chain employs TRBV20-1 and TRBJ2-7; maybe TRBD2 (5 bases). The CDR3 contains 13 residues. From germline, CDR1 is DFQATT and CDR2 SNEGSKA (reference sequence). V was pared by 1 base and J by 0 bases, with 7 bases between. The CDR3 DNA reads TGCAGTGCTAGAGTCGAGGGCTCCTACGAGCAGTACTTC. It specifies CSARVEGSYEQYF.

This clonotype has a count of ten or more. The chain has TRBV27 and TRBJ2-1, with TRBD1 matching over 7 bases. Germline loops: CDR1 MNHEY, CDR2 SMNVEV (reference sequence). After removal of 6 bases from V and 6 bases from J, the junction contained 8 bases not matched to a gene. The CDR3 totals 14 residues. Written as DNA, the CDR3 is TGTGCCAGCAGCCCTGAGACAGGGCTCAATGAGCAGTTCTTC. The encoded protein is CASSPETGLNEQFF.

The V gene is TRBV29-1, the J gene TRBJ2-7; perhaps TRBD2 as D (6 bases). The CDR3 loop spans 13 amino acids. Germline CDR1 and CDR2: SQVTM and ANQGSEA. V was cut by 5 bases and J by 4 bases, with 15 bases left in between. CDR3 in amino acids: CSVFGSLGYEQYF. The CDR3 coding sequence is TGCAGCGTTTTCGGGAGTTTGGGATACGAGCAGTACTTC.

V is TRBV3-1 and J is TRBJ1-2, with D unresolved. The CDR3 is 13 residues long. Trimming took 0 bases from V and 3 from J, leaving 5 bases between them. The germline CDR1 and CDR2 sequences are LGHDT and YNNKEL (reference sequence). This CDR3 reads CASSQDTHYGYTF. CDR3 in DNA: TGTGCCAGCAGCCAAGACACACACTATGGCTACACCTTC.

The V gene is TRBV19, the J gene TRBJ2-7; 8 bases fit TRBD1. With V trimmed by 5 bases and J by 7 bases, 10 bases remained unmatched. Germline CDR1 reads LNHDA; CDR2 reads SQIVND (reference sequence). This CDR3 has 14 residues. CDR3 region: CASSAGQGVREQYV. CDR3 DNA sequence: TGTGCCAGTAGTGCTGGACAGGGAGTACGGGAGCAGTACGTC.

Many counts were recorded for this clonotype. This chain connects TRBV28 to TRBJ1-2; the D gene is possibly TRBD1 (6 bases). Trimming removed 3 bases from V and 8 bases from J, with 16 bases in between. The germline V gene encodes CDR1 MDHEN and CDR2 SYDVKM. The CDR3 spans 14 residues. This CDR3 reads CASSFYRRGEGYTF. The CDR3 DNA follows: TGTGCCAGCAGTTTTTATCGCAGGGGAGAGGGCTACACCTTC.

This clonotype occurred many times. The V and J genes are TRBV12-3 or TRBV12-4 and TRBJ2-3; D possibly matches TRBD1 or TRBD2 (5 bases each). The CDR3 consists of 17 residues. V lost 6 bases, J lost 3 bases, and 22 bases lay in between. The CDR3: CASSNQLGGGVTDTQYF. CDR3 nucleotide sequence: TGTGCCAGCAGCAATCAGTTAGGTGGGGGAGTAACAGATACGCAGTATTTT.

This clonotype has a count of ten or more. This rearrangement joins TRBV5-1 to TRBJ1-2, with D possibly TRBD1 on 6 matching bases. V lost 0 bases and J 8 bases, leaving 23 bases between the germline ends. The CDR3 consists of 17 residues. The germline CDR1 and CDR2 sequences are SGHRS and YFSETQ. This chain's CDR3 is CASSLAPGEAEFRGYTF. Written as DNA, the CDR3 is TGCGCCAGCAGCTTGGCGCCAGGGGAAGCGGAGTTTCGCGGCTACACCTTC.

This clonotype has a handful of counts. The rearrangement links TRBV3-1 to TRBJ2-2; 14 bases are a match to TRBD2. The germline CDR1 and CDR2 sequences are LGHDT and YNNKEL (reference sequence). The CDR3 contains 19 residues. The J segment lost 5 bases and the V segment lost 4 bases, leaving 12 bases of the junction unmatched. The CDR3 DNA reads as TGTGCCAGCAGCCCGCTATCAGGACTAGCGGGGGGTGGAACCGGGGAGCTGTTTTTT. Protein product: CASSPLSGLAGGGTGELFF.